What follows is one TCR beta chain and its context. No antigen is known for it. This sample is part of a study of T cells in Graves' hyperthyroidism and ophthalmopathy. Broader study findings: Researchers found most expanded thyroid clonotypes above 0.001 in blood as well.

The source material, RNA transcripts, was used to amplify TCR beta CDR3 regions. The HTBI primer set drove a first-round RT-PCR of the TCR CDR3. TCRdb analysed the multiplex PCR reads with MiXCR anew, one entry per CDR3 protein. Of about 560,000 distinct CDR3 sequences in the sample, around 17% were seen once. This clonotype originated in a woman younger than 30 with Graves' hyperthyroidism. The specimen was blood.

CDR3 sequence reads: CASSKPGGEQFF. The CDR3 DNA follows: TGTGCCAGCAGCAAACCGGGTGGTGAGCAGTTCTTC. The chain recombines TRBV6-1 with TRBJ2-1; D not resolved. There are 12 residues in the CDR3. V was cut by 6 bases and J by 9 bases, with 12 bases left in between. Per the germline V gene, CDR1 is MNHNS and CDR2 is SASEGT.